This T cell receptor beta chain was documented in a study of shared clonotypes between healthy human individuals. Points from the study as a whole: The study found about 5% of naive CD4 clonotypes shared across several donors. Non-shared clonotypes were found to have lower generation probabilities than the clonotypes that were shared by all four of the sorted-subset donors.

Comment on this clone: Antigen unknown.

CDR1 is SGHDT and CDR2 is YYEEEE in the germline V gene. This CDR3 spans 13 amino acids. Deletions cut 1 base from V and 4 bases from J, with 7 bases between. Splitting of each subset's genomic DNA was done evenly across several immunoSEQ plates. Sequencing used immunoSEQ multiplex PCR; TCRdb keeps in-frame clones, though not all of them. The sample comprises approximately 1.5 million clones, 98% of which are singletons, and 0.36% rests with the top ten. The J gene is TRBJ2-3, the V gene TRBV5-6, with D tentatively TRBD2 (5 bases). The sequenced sample was naive CD4+ T cells sorted from blood. Subset given: CD45RA+ positively selected. The receptor was derived from a man aged 30 to 39 in good health. The CDR3 protein is CASSLLEADTQYF. Here the CDR3 DNA reads TGTGCCAGCAGCTTGTTGGAGGCAGATACGCAGTATTTT.